This T cell receptor beta chain was found in a study of T cell clonotyping in hematopoietic cell transplantation. This clone was recorded a few times. The length of the CDR3 is 12 residues. Trimming took 5 bases from V and 3 from J, leaving 9 bases between them. CDR1 and CDR2 (germline): GTSNPN, SVGIG (reference sequence). Clones were sequenced by immunoSEQ multiplex PCR, and TCRdb holds only the in-frame ones, with some missing. The sample shows roughly 15,000 clones, around 62% of them seen only once. The TCR was taken from a human donor who either received an allogeneic hematopoietic cell transplant for a myeloid malignancy or was a related donor (not recorded which). Some clones in this sample may be carry-over from other donors' samples. The chain joins TRBV30 to TRBJ2-3; possible D gene TRBD1, 6 bases. Input material: PBMCs. This CDR3 is CAWGTPTDTQYF. The CDR3 region has the DNA TGTGCCTGGGGGACACCGACAGATACGCAGTATTTT.